Each of the 2 T cell receptor beta chains below was sequenced from the same sample in a study of blood T cell repertoires in COVID-19. Assay: immunoSEQ multiplex PCR; the TCRdb copy retains only in-frame clones and omits some. The table lists approximately 470,000 clones, about 85% of them singletons. The specimen sequenced was PBMCs or T cells enriched from blood (not recorded which). Receptor source: a woman between 18 and 29 years old who had recovered from COVID-19.

The chain recombines TRBV27 with TRBJ1-2; 7 bases agree with TRBD1. Germline lookup yields CDR1 MNHEY and CDR2 SMNVEV (reference sequence). The CDR3 runs to 15 residues. V was clipped by 3 bases and J by 6 bases; unmatched bases: 10. The CDR3 bases are TGTGCCAGCAGTTTTAGACGACAGGGCGTGGATGGCTACACCTTC. Amino acids: CASSFRRQGVDGYTF.

The CDR3 spells CASSLEGGGYGYTF. The DNA of the CDR3 is TGTGCCAGCAGCTTAGAAGGCGGGGGGTATGGCTACACCTTC. The genes are TRBV7-9 and TRBJ1-2, with TRBD1 as a possible D gene (5 bases). Germline V lookup: CDR1 SEHNR, CDR2 FQNEAQ (reference sequence). This CDR3 comprises 14 residues. V gave up 1 base and J gave up 5 bases, with 11 bases separating them.